Sequencing of this T cell receptor (beta chain) was carried out in a study of blood T cells in healthy people across ages. Study-wide results and limits: Conclusively comparing naive with antigen-experienced cells was impossible with unsorted PBMCs. In older individuals, TCR beta diversity per million T cells was lower, falling roughly linearly with age. Naive CD4+ cell counts and diversity both ran higher in long-lived than in aged donors.

CDR3 length: 14 residues. V gave up 3 bases and J gave up 4 bases, with 11 bases separating them. The germline gives CDR1 MNHNS, CDR2 SASEGT. Worth noting for this clonotype: As yet, its antigen is unknown.

Through a sample-barcoded 5' primer and a J-beta primer mix, a second PCR was run for roughly 6 to 12 cycles. There were at least 2.5 million CDR3-containing paired-end reads obtained from each sample. TCRdb reprocessed the 5' RACE reads with MiXCR, giving one entry per CDR3 protein. The sample comprises 1,800,000 or so distinct CDR3 sequences, 39% of which are singletons, and more than 20% rests with the top ten. The clonotype originates from a human donor in good health. The specimen sequenced was blood. V and J are TRBV6-1 and TRBJ2-3; tentatively, D is TRBD1 (5 bases). The CDR3: CASSEGRSADTQYF. The CDR3 DNA sequence: TGTGCCAGCAGTGAGGGGCGTTCCGCAGATACGCAGTATTTT.